These 2 T cell receptor beta chains originate from one sample sequenced in a study of cytomegalovirus exposure and HLA in healthy donors. The protocol was immunoSEQ multiplex PCR, while the TCRdb copy is restricted to in-frame clones and leaves out a portion. This table holds more than 45,000 clones, roughly 89% found once. The sample consisted of PBMCs. The receptors stem from a woman between 18 and 29 years old in good health and CMV-seronegative.

This rearrangement joins TRBV6-5 to TRBJ2-7, with TRBD2 identical over 10 bases. Unmatched junction bases numbered 7, after V lost 8 bases and J lost 3 bases. CDR1 and CDR2 from the germline V gene are MNHEY and SVGAGI. This CDR3 is built from 14 residues. CDR3 residues: CASRLQRGGYEQYF. As DNA, the CDR3 is TGTGCCAGCCGACTGCAGCGGGGGGGCTACGAGCAGTACTTC.

The chain has TRBV6-6 and TRBJ1-1; tentative D call: TRBD1 (6 bases). The ends were cut back, 2 bases at V and 4 bases at J, with 11 bases in the middle. This CDR3 is built from 14 residues. From germline, CDR1 is MNHNY and CDR2 SVGAGI (reference sequence). The DNA for the CDR3 is TGTGCCAGCAGTTACCGTCCAGGGGCCACTGAAGCTTTCTTT. As protein: CASSYRPGATEAFF.